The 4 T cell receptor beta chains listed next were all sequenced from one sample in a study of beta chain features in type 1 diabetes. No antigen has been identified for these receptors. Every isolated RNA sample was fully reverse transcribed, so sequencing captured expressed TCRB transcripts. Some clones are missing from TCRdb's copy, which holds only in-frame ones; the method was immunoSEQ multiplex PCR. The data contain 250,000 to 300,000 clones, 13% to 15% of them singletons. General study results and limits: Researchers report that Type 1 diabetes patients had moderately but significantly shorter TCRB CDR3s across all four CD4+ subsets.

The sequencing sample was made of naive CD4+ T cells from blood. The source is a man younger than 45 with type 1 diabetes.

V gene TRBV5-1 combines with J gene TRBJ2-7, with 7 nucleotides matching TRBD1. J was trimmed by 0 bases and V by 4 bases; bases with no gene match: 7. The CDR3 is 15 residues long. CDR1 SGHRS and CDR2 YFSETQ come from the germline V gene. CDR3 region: CASSASGGSSYEQYF. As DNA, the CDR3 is TGCGCCAGCAGCGCCTCAGGGGGAAGCTCCTACGAGCAGTACTTC.

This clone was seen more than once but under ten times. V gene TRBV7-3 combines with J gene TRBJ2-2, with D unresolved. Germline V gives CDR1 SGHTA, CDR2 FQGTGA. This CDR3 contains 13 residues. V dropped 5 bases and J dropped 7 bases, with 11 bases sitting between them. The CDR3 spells CASSPKIGGELFF. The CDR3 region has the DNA TGTGCCAGCAGCCCGAAGATCGGCGGGGAGCTGTTTTTT. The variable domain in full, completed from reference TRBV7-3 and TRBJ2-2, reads GAGVSQTPSNKVTEKGKYVELRCDPISGHTALYWYRQSLGQGPEFLIYFQGTGAADDSGLPNDRFFAVRPEGSVSTLKIQRTERGDSAVYLCASSPKIGGELFFGEGSRLTVL.

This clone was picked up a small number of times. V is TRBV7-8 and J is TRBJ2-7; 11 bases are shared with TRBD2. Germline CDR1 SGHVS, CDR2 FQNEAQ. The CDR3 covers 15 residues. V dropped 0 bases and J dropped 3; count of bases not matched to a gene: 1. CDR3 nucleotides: TGTGCCAGCAGCTTAGCCCTAGCGGGAGGCTACGAGCAGTACTTC. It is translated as CASSLALAGGYEQYF.

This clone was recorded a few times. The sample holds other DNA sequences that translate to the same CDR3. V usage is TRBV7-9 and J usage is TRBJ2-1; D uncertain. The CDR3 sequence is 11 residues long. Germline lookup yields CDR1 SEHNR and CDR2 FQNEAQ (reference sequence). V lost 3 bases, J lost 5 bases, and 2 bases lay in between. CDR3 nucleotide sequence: TGTGCCAGCAGCTTCAACAATGAGCAGTTCTTC. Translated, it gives CASSFNNEQFF.